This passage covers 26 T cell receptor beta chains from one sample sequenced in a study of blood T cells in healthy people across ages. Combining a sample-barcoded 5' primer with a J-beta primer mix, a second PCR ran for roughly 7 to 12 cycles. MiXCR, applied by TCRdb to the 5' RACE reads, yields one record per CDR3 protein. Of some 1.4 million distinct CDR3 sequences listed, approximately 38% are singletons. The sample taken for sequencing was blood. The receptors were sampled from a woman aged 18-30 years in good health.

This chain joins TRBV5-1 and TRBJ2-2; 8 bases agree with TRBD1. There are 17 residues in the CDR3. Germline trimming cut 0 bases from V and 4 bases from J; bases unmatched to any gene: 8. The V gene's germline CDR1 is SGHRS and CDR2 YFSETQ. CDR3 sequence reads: CASSLAPGQEFTGELFF. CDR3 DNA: TGCGCCAGCAGCTTGGCCCCGGGACAGGAGTTCACCGGGGAGCTGTTTTTT.

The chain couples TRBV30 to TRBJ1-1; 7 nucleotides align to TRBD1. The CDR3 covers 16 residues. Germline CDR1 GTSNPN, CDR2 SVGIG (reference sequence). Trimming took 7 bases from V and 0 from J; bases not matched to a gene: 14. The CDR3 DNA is TGTGCCTTTGGGACAGCCTTCGATTTCATGAACACTGAAGCTTTCTTT. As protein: CAFGTAFDFMNTEAFF.

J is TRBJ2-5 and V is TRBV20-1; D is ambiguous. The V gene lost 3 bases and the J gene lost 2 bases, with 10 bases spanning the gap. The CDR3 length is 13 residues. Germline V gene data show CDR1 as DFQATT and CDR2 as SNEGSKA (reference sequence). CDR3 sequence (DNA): TGCAGTGCTAGCCCCCCAGGACAAGAGACCCAGTACTTC. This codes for CSASPPGQETQYF.

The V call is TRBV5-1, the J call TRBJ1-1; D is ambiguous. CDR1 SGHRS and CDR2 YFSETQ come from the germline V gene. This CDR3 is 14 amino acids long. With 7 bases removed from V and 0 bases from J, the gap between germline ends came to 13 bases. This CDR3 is CASPVAAVNTEAFF. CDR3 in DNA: TGCGCCAGCCCTGTGGCTGCGGTGAACACTGAAGCTTTCTTT. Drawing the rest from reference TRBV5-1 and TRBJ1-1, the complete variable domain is KAGVTQTPRYLIKTRGQQVTLSCSPISGHRSVSWYQQTPGQGLQFLFEYFSETQRNKGNFPGRFSGRQFSNSRSEMNVSTLELGDSALYLCASPVAAVNTEAFFGQGTRLTVV.

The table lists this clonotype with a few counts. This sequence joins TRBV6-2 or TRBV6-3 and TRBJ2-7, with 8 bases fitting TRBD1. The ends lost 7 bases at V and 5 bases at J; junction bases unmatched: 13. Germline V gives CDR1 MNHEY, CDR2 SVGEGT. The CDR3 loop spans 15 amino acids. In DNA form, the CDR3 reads TGTGCCAGCACCGAACTGGGACAGGTTATCAACGAGCAGTACTTC. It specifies CASTELGQVINEQYF.

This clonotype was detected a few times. CDR3 residues: CASSSGGANVLTF. The CDR3 DNA is TGTGCCAGCAGTTCAGGTGGGGCCAACGTCCTGACTTTC. The J gene is TRBJ2-6, the V gene TRBV7-2; D uncertain. CDR3 length equals 13 residues. CDR1 SGHTA and CDR2 FQGNSA come from the germline V gene. V was clipped by 6 bases and J by 3 bases, with 6 bases between them.

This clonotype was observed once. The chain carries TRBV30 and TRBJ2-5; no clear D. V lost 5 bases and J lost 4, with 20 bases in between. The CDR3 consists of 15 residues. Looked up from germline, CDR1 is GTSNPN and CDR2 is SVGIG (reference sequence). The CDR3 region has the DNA TGTGCCTGGGGACCCCTCGCGGCCTTGGGAGAGACCCAGTACTTC. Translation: CAWGPLAALGETQYF.

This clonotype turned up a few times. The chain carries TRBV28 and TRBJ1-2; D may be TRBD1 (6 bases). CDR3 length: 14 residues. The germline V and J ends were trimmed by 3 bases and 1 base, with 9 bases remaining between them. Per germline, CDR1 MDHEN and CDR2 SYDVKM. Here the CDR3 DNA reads TGTGCCAGCAGTTTGGGGGCAGATAACTATGGCTACACCTTC. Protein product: CASSLGADNYGYTF.

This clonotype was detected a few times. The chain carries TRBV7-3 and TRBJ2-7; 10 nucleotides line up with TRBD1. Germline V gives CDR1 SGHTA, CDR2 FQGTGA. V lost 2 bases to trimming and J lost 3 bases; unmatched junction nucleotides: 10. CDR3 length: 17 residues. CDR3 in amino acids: CASSLGSGTGEIYEQYF. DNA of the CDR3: TGTGCCAGCAGCTTAGGTTCCGGGACAGGGGAGATCTACGAGCAGTACTTC.

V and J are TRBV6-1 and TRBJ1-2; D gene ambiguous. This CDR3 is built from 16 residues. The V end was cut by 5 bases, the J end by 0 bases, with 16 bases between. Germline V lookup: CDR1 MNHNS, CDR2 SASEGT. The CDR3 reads CASSPRSHGSNYGYTF. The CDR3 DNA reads TGTGCCAGCAGTCCCAGATCACACGGTTCTAACTATGGCTACACCTTC.

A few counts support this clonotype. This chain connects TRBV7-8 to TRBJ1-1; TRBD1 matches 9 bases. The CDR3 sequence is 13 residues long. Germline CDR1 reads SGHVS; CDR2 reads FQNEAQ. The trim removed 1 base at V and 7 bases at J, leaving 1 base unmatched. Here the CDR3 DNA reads TGTGCCAGCAGCTTAGTGGGACAGGGTGAAGCTTTCTTT. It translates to CASSLVGQGEAFF.

The CDR3 nucleotides read TGCGCCAGCAGCTTGACCCCAGCCACGTATAACTATGGCTACACCTTC. Encoded protein: CASSLTPATYNYGYTF. This chain links TRBV5-1 with TRBJ1-2; no clear D. The ends were cut back, 1 base at V and 1 base at J, with 14 bases in the middle. The CDR3 length is 16 residues. Germline assignment: CDR1 SGHRS and CDR2 YFSETQ. Drawing the rest from reference TRBV5-1 and TRBJ1-2, the complete variable domain is KAGVTQTPRYLIKTRGQQVTLSCSPISGHRSVSWYQQTPGQGLQFLFEYFSETQRNKGNFPGRFSGRQFSNSRSEMNVSTLELGDSALYLCASSLTPATYNYGYTFGSGTRLTVV.

Here the CDR3 DNA reads TGTGCCAGCAAGTCGAATACAGGGGGGCAGTACTTC. This sequence encodes CASKSNTGGQYF. This chain uses TRBV12-3 or TRBV12-4 with TRBJ2-5; TRBD1 matches at 8 bases. This CDR3 is built from 12 residues. V gave up 7 bases and J gave up 11 bases; unmatched junction bases: 9.

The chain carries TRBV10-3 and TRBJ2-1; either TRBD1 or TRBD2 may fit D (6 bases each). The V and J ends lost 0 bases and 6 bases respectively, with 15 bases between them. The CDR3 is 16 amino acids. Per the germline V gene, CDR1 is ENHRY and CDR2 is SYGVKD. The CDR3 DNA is TGTGCCATCAGTGAGTCGAAGGCAGGGGAGGTCAATGAGCAGTTCTTC. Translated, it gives CAISESKAGEVNEQFF.

CDR3 in amino acids: CASSNLASYNEQFF. CDR3 DNA sequence: TGTGCCAGCAGCAATTTGGCCTCCTACAATGAGCAGTTCTTC. This chain joins TRBV7-2 and TRBJ2-1; D is ambiguous. Trimming stripped 5 bases from V and 0 bases from J, with 8 bases between. The CDR3 runs to 14 residues. Per the germline V gene, CDR1 is SGHTA and CDR2 is FQGNSA.

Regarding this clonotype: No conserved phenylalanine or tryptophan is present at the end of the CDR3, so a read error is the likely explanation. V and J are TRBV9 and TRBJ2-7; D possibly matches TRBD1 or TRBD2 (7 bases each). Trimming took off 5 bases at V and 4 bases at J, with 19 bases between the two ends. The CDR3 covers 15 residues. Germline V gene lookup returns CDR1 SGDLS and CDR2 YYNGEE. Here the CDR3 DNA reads TGTGCCAGCAGTGAGGGGGCGGGAGTCGGGTACGAGCAGTACTTA. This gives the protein CASSEGAGVGYEQYL.

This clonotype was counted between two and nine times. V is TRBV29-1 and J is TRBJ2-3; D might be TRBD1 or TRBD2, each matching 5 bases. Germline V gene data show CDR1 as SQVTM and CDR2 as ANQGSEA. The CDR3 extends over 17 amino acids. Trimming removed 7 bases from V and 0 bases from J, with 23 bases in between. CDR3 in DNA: TGCAGCGCCGACCAGGGCGAACGGGGAGCAAGCACAGATACGCAGTATTTT. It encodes CSADQGERGASTDTQYF.

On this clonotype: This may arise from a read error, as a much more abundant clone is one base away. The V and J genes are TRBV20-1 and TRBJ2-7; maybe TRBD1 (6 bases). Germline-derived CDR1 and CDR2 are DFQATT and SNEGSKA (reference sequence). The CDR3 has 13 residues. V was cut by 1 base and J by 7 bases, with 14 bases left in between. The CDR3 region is CSARGQAYNEQYF. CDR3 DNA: TGCAGTGCTAGAGGACAGGCCTACAATGAGCAGTACTTC.

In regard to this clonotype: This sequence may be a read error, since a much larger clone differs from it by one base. CDR3: CASSWRGDSTDTRYF. CDR3 DNA: TGTGCCAGCAGCTGGAGAGGCGATAGCACAGATACGCGGTATTTT. This sequence joins TRBV12-3 or TRBV12-4 and TRBJ2-3; the D is unclear. The CDR3 runs 15 residues.

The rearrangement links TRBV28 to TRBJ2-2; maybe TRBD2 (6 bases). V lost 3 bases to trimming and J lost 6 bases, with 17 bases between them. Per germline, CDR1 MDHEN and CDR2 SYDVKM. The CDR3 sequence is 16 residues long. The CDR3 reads CASSFLGGYVPGELFF. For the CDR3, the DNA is TGTGCCAGCAGTTTTCTCGGGGGATACGTCCCCGGGGAGCTGTTTTTT. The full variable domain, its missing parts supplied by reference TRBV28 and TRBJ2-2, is DVKVTQSSRYLVKRTGEKVFLECVQDMDHENMFWYRQDPGLGLRLIYFSYDVKMKEKGDIPEGYSVSREKKERFSLILESASTNQTSMYLCASSFLGGYVPGELFFGEGSRLTVL.

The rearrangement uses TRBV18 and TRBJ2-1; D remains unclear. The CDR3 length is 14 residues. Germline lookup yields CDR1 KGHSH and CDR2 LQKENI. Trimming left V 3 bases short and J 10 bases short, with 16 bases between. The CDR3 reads CASSPEPGQREQFF. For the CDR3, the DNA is TGTGCCAGCTCACCGGAGCCCGGGCAGAGGGAGCAGTTCTTC.

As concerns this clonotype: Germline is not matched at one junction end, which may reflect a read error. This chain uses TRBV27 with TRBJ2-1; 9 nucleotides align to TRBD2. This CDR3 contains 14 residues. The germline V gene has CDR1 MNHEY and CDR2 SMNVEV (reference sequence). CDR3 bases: TGTGCCTGCAGTTTAATGGCGGGAGGGAATGAGCAGTTCTTC. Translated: CACSLMAGGNEQFF.

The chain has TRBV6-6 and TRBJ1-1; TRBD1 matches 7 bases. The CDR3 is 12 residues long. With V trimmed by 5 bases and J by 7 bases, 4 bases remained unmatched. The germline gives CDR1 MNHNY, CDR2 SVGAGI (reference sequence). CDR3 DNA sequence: TGTGCCAGCAGTACCACAGGGGATGAAGCTTTCTTT. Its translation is CASSTTGDEAFF.

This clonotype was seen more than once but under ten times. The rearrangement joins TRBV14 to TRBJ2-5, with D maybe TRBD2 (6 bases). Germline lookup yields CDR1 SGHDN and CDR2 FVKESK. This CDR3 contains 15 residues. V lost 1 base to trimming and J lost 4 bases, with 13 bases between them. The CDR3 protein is CASSQARGLRETQYF. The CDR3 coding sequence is TGTGCCAGCAGCCAAGCGCGGGGTTTACGAGAGACCCAGTACTTC.

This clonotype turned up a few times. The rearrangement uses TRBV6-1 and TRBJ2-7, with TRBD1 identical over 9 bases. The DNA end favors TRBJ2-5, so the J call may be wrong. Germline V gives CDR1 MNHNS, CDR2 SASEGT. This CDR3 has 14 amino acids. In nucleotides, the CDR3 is TGTGCCAGCAGTGAAAGACAGGGGGTGAAGACCCAGTACTTC. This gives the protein CASSERQGVKTQYF.

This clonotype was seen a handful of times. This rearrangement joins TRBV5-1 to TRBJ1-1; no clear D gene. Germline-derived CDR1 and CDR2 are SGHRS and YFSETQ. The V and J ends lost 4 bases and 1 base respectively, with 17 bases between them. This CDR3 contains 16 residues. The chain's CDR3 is CASSDPRPGGNTEAFF. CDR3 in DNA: TGCGCCAGCAGCGACCCAAGACCCGGCGGGAACACTGAAGCTTTCTTT.